This paragraph reports one T cell receptor beta chain. Measured with immunoSEQ multiplex PCR; TCRdb has only the in-frame clones, and not every one. The sample holds a few hundred thousand clones, more than 85% seen once. Trimming took 4 bases from V and 3 from J; bases not matched to a gene: 3. Germline CDR1 and CDR2: SGHDN and FVKESK. CDR3 length: 13 amino acids. Recruits, aged roughly 18 to 90 years, lived in 24 US areas. All recovered Cohort 3 donors got two negative PCRs, got clearance, or saw symptom resolution. The entry originates in a study of blood T cell repertoires in COVID-19. The source of this sequence is a woman under 40 who had recovered from COVID-19. The material sequenced was PBMCs or T cells enriched from blood (not recorded which). V is TRBV14 and J is TRBJ2-7; 7 bases are shared with TRBD1. CDR3 region: CASSPDRDYEQYF. In nucleotides, the CDR3 is TGTGCCAGCAGCCCAGACAGGGACTACGAGCAGTACTTC.